Listed below are T cell receptor beta chains from one sample, sequenced in a study of cytomegalovirus exposure and HLA in healthy donors. TCRdb's table, derived via immunoSEQ multiplex PCR, lists solely in-frame clones and lacks some. The repertoire holds under 200,000 clones, with approximately 78% as singletons. The source material was PBMCs. These receptor sequences come from a woman between 25 and 40 years old in good health and CMV-seropositive. Each CDR3 is given with its conserved first and last residue. Expanded clones get a size class; other rows say once, few or many, or leave the size out.

TRBJ2-2,13,TRBV7-9,NA,CASSRENTGELFF
TRBJ1-5,16,TRBV2,NA,CASSERFQGSNQPQHF
TRBJ1-3,14,TRBV6-5,NA,CASSVGVPGNTIYF
TRBJ2-2,20,TRBV7-8,NA,CASSLEIVLAGGRNTGELFF
TRBJ1-5,14,TRBV19,NA,CASSSRQGPQPQHF
TRBJ1-2,10,TRBV27,NA,CASRGYGYTF
TRBJ1-2,15,TRBV6-4,NA,CASSPRSGASYGYTF
TRBJ1-1,15,TRBV4-3,few,CASSQERLLNTEAFF
TRBJ2-2,14,TRBV5-1,NA,CASTLFRNTGELFF
TRBJ1-4,14,TRBV30,NA,CAWSVHLAEEKLFF
TRBJ2-7,14,TRBV5-1,NA,CASSLGVASYEQYF
TRBJ2-6,16,TRBV19,NA,CASSRAGNSGANVLTF
TRBJ1-4,12,TRBV6-6,NA,CASLTTNEKLFF
TRBJ2-1,13,TRBV4-2,once,CASSQDAQGPQFF
TRBJ2-7,15,TRBV6-1,once,CASSPLAGEAYEQYF
TRBJ2-1,16,TRBV19,NA,CASRGWTSGKVPEQFF
TRBJ2-3,15,TRBV27,NA,CASSFLAASTDTQYF